Listed here are 27 T cell receptor beta chains from one sample, sequenced in a study of cytomegalovirus exposure and HLA in healthy donors. A multiplex PCR was run with 60 Vbeta primers and 13 Jbeta primers. Method: immunoSEQ multiplex PCR; TCRdb's copy keeps in-frame clones and lacks some. The sample has 95,000 to 150,000 clones; over 70% are singletons. The sample taken for sequencing was PBMCs. These receptors all come from a female donor in good health and CMV-seronegative.

The rearrangement joins TRBV7-9 to TRBJ1-3; weak D call: TRBD1 (5 bases). Germline CDR1 is SEHNR and CDR2 is FQNEAQ (reference sequence). The V end lost 0 bases, the J end lost 2 bases, and 20 bases lay between the germline ends. CDR3 length: 19 residues. CDR3 sequence (DNA): TGTGCCAGCAGCTTAGCCAAGACTAGGGACCGAATCGCTGGAAACACCATATATTTT. Protein: CASSLAKTRDRIAGNTIYF.

The rearrangement links TRBV30 to TRBJ2-1, with TRBD2 matching over 9 bases. Per the germline V gene, CDR1 is GTSNPN and CDR2 is SVGIG (reference sequence). The CDR3 runs to 15 residues. The V gene end was trimmed by 1 base and the J gene end by 4 bases; junction bases not matched to a gene: 5. In DNA, the CDR3 is TGTGCCTGGAGTGAGGAGGCGGGGGGGTACAATGAGCAGTTCTTC. This translates into CAWSEEAGGYNEQFF.

The rearrangement joins TRBV5-1 to TRBJ2-5; D is possibly TRBD2 (6 bases). In germline, CDR1 is SGHRS, CDR2 YFSETQ. The CDR3 consists of 15 residues. Trimming took 1 base from V and 2 from J, leaving 12 bases between them. The CDR3 bases are TGCGCCAGCAGCTTGTCCCTAGCGAATCAAGAGACCCAGTACTTC. It codes for CASSLSLANQETQYF.

V is TRBV5-1 and J is TRBJ2-2; TRBD2 matches at 8 bases. Germline V gives CDR1 SGHRS, CDR2 YFSETQ. The V gene end was trimmed by 3 bases and the J gene end by 6 bases; junction bases not matched to a gene: 13. There are 17 residues in the CDR3. The chain's CDR3 is CASSSSLGTRWAGELFF. The CDR3 DNA sequence: TGCGCCAGCAGCTCCTCTCTGGGGACTAGGTGGGCCGGGGAGCTGTTTTTT.

As regards this clone: Other DNA sequences within the sample encode an identical CDR3. The chain combines TRBV21-1 with TRBJ2-4; TRBD1 is the table's D call, not checked against the DNA. TRBV21-1 is deemed a pseudogene. The CDR3 has 22 amino acids. The CDR3 protein is CASSSPGNTRFGQTLAKNIQYF. CDR3 nucleotide sequence: TGTGCCAGCAGCAGCCCAGGGAATACTCGATTTGGCCAGACGCTAGCCAAAAACATTCAGTACTTC.

The chain uses TRBV6-1 and TRBJ2-1, with 10 bases fitting TRBD1. CDR1 is MNHNS and CDR2 is SASEGT in the germline V gene. The CDR3 runs 15 residues. V dropped 7 bases and J dropped 4; count of bases not matched to a gene: 7. The CDR3, as DNA: TGTGCCAGCACCGCAGGACAGGGGGGGTACAATGAGCAGTTCTTC. Its protein is CASTAGQGGYNEQFF.

Details on this clone: The sample carries other DNA sequences with the same CDR3. The genes are TRBV19 and TRBJ1-1; the D gene is possibly TRBD1 (5 bases). In germline, CDR1 is LNHDA, CDR2 SQIVND (reference sequence). V lost 4 bases, J lost 4 bases, and 10 bases lay in between. There are 13 residues in the CDR3. The CDR3 here is CASSTQVTTEAFF. In DNA form, the CDR3 reads TGTGCCAGTAGTACACAGGTCACCACTGAAGCTTTCTTT.

The chain combines TRBV5-1 with TRBJ2-5; D perhaps matches TRBD1 (6 bases). The DNA end lines up better with TRBJ2-7; the J call may be wrong. CDR3 length equals 15 residues. Looked up from germline, CDR1 is SGHRS and CDR2 is YFSETQ. The CDR3 is CASSLSGQKSDEQYF. Written as DNA, the CDR3 is TGCGCCAGCAGCTTGAGTGGACAGAAGTCTGACGAGCAGTACTTC.

The rearrangement joins TRBV18 to TRBJ2-5; D unresolved. Trimming removed 2 bases at V and 5 bases at J, with 9 bases between. Germline V gene sequence: CDR1 KGHSH, CDR2 LQKENI. CDR3 length: 13 amino acids. Here the CDR3 DNA reads TGTGCCAGCTCACCATATACCCGGGAGACCCAGTACTTC. Amino acids: CASSPYTRETQYF.

The V gene is TRBV2, the J gene TRBJ2-7; TRBD1 is a possible D gene (6 bases). CDR3 length: 15 residues. V was shortened by 6 bases and J by 2 bases, with 17 bases between the two germline ends. CDR1 and CDR2 from the germline V gene are SNHLY and FYNNEI. Here the CDR3 reads CASRQGRQTTYEQYF. Written as DNA, the CDR3 is TGTGCCAGCAGACAGGGACGGCAGACCACCTACGAGCAGTACTTC.

This chain uses TRBV27 with TRBJ2-7; D remains ambiguous. Germline assignment: CDR1 MNHEY and CDR2 SMNVEV (reference sequence). V lost 5 bases and J lost 7, with 12 bases in between. The CDR3 contains 12 residues. The CDR3 DNA follows: TGTGCCAGCAGTCTCACGGGTACGGAGCAGTACTTC. Translated: CASSLTGTEQYF.

This sequence joins TRBV30 and TRBJ2-2; 8 positions match TRBD1. Germline V gives CDR1 GTSNPN, CDR2 SVGIG (reference sequence). CDR3 length: 16 amino acids. Germline trimming cut 3 bases from V and 6 bases from J; bases unmatched to any gene: 12. CDR3 residues: CAWSLLGRGHPGELFF. The CDR3 DNA reads TGTGCCTGGAGCCTCCTCGGCAGGGGGCATCCCGGGGAGCTGTTTTTT.

This chain uses TRBV5-8 with TRBJ1-1; a weak D match, TRBD1 (5 bases). From germline, CDR1 is SGHTS and CDR2 YDEGEE. V shed 4 bases and J shed 0 bases, with 16 bases lying between them. The length of the CDR3 is 16 residues. CDR3 DNA sequence: TGTGCCAGCAGCCGGACCTGGGGGGTCCTGAACACTGAAGCTTTCTTT. It specifies CASSRTWGVLNTEAFF.

This clone is a singleton in its sample. V is TRBV5-1 and J is TRBJ2-6, with D possibly TRBD2 on 6 matching bases. The CDR3 has 13 amino acids. Germline lookup yields CDR1 SGHRS and CDR2 YFSETQ. The V gene lost 8 bases and the J gene lost 4 bases, with 10 bases spanning the gap. CDR3 loop: CASSEGGANVLTF. The CDR3 DNA reads TGCGCCAGTTCGGAGGGGGGGGCCAACGTCCTGACTTTC.

J is TRBJ2-7 and V is TRBV5-1; 10 nucleotides match TRBD2. Germline assignment: CDR1 SGHRS and CDR2 YFSETQ. V lost 0 bases to trimming and J lost 3 bases; unmatched junction nucleotides: 3. The length of the CDR3 is 15 residues. DNA for the CDR3: TGCGCCAGCAGCTTGGGGACTAGCGGAATCTACGAGCAGTACTTC. Translated, it gives CASSLGTSGIYEQYF. The variable domain in full, with the rest retrieved from reference TRBV5-1 and TRBJ2-7, is KAGVTQTPRYLIKTRGQQVTLSCSPISGHRSVSWYQQTPGQGLQFLFEYFSETQRNKGNFPGRFSGRQFSNSRSEMNVSTLELGDSALYLCASSLGTSGIYEQYFGPGTRLTVT.

The chain has TRBV5-1 and TRBJ2-5, with 9 bases fitting TRBD1. The CDR3 spans 14 residues. Unmatched junction bases numbered 3, after V lost 5 bases and J lost 1 base. CDR1 is SGHRS and CDR2 is YFSETQ in the germline V gene. The CDR3 sequence: CASREQGAQETQYF. Here the CDR3 DNA reads TGCGCCAGCAGGGAACAGGGGGCCCAAGAGACCCAGTACTTC.

The rearrangement uses TRBV18 and TRBJ2-5; 9 positions agree with TRBD1. V dropped 3 bases and J dropped 4; count of bases not matched to a gene: 9. This CDR3 has 16 amino acids. Germline assignment: CDR1 KGHSH and CDR2 LQKENI. The CDR3 DNA is TGTGCCAGCTCACCTGCGGGACAGGGCGTTCGAGAGACCCAGTACTTC. Its translation is CASSPAGQGVRETQYF.

This clone was seen once. The gene calls are TRBV5-1 and TRBJ2-5; 9 bases line up with TRBD2. The V and J ends lost 5 bases and 5 bases, in that order; junction bases with no gene match: 10. The germline V gene has CDR1 SGHRS and CDR2 YFSETQ. This CDR3 has 15 amino acids. CDR3: CASRPTSGSAETQYF. The CDR3 region has the DNA TGCGCCAGCAGACCCACTAGCGGGTCCGCGGAGACCCAGTACTTC.

The chain carries TRBV9 and TRBJ1-4; D gene unclear. There are 14 residues in the CDR3. Per the germline V gene, CDR1 is SGDLS and CDR2 is YYNGEE. Trimming pared 2 bases from V and 0 bases from J, leaving 5 bases between. The CDR3 nucleotides are TGTGCCAGCAGCGTCCTCGCAACTAATGAAAAACTGTTTTTT. Translated: CASSVLATNEKLFF.

The V and J genes are TRBV27 and TRBJ2-1; 13 bases map to TRBD2. The CDR3 has 20 amino acids. The V gene end was trimmed by 6 bases and the J gene end by 8 bases; junction bases not matched to a gene: 22. Germline V gene data show CDR1 as MNHEY and CDR2 as SMNVEV (reference sequence). The CDR3 nucleotides are TGTGCCAGCAGGACCTTACAGGGATTCCGGACTAGCGGGAGAGGGGATGAGCAGTTCTTC. This encodes CASRTLQGFRTSGRGDEQFF.

This clone showed up just a few times. CDR3 nucleotides: TGTGCCAGCAGCCGTGACACTAGGCAAGAGACCCAGTACTTC. This translates into CASSRDTRQETQYF. The chain employs TRBV5-6 and TRBJ2-5; tentative D call: TRBD2 (5 bases). This CDR3 is built from 14 residues. Germline V CDR1 and CDR2: SGHDT, YYEEEE. Trimming shortened V by 4 bases and J by 2 bases, and 12 bases separated the two germline ends.

The V call is TRBV11-2, the J call TRBJ2-1; 12 nucleotides match TRBD2. After removal of 5 bases from V and 7 bases from J, the junction contained 6 bases not matched to a gene. The CDR3 sequence is 15 residues long. Per the germline V gene, CDR1 is SGHAT and CDR2 is FQNNGV. The CDR3 spells CASSDGLAGNNEQFF. The CDR3 DNA is TGTGCCAGCAGCGACGGACTAGCGGGAAATAATGAGCAGTTCTTC. Filled out from reference TRBV11-2 and TRBJ2-1, the complete variable domain reads EAGVAQSPRYKIIEKRQSVAFWCNPISGHATLYWYQQILGQGPKLLIQFQNNGVVDDSQLPKDRFSAERLKGVDSTLKIQPAKLEDSAVYLCASSDGLAGNNEQFFGPGTRLTVL.

This clone was seen more than once but under ten times. The V call is TRBV7-9, the J call TRBJ1-1; no definite D call. CDR3 length equals 10 residues. Trimming cost V 4 bases and J 7 bases, with 4 bases left between them. The germline CDR1 and CDR2 sequences are SEHNR and FQNEAQ (reference sequence). The CDR3 nucleotides read TGTGCCAGCAGCTCGGGTGAAGCTTTCTTT. Protein product: CASSSGEAFF.

V and J are TRBV6-5 and TRBJ2-7, with 7 bases lining up with TRBD1. Germline assignment: CDR1 MNHEY and CDR2 SVGAGI. This CDR3 has 16 residues. With V trimmed by 0 bases and J by 4 bases, 9 bases remained unmatched. This CDR3 is CASSYSRQGSTYEQYF. The CDR3 DNA sequence: TGTGCCAGCAGTTACTCGAGACAGGGTAGTACTTACGAGCAGTACTTC.

The chain has TRBV9 and TRBJ1-1; a possible D gene is TRBD1 (6 bases). This CDR3 is 15 amino acids long. The germline gives CDR1 SGDLS, CDR2 YYNGEE. Trimming took 0 bases from V and 5 from J, leaving 14 bases between them. The CDR3 reads CASSVAQGAKTEAFF. The CDR3 DNA sequence: TGTGCCAGCAGCGTAGCACAGGGAGCGAAAACTGAAGCTTTCTTT.

This clone was picked up a small number of times. J is TRBJ2-2 and V is TRBV2; TRBD1 might be the D (5 bases). CDR3 length: 13 residues. V was shortened by 6 bases and J by 7 bases, with 12 bases between the two germline ends. Germline CDR1 is SNHLY and CDR2 is FYNNEI. CDR3 nucleotides: TGTGCCAGCAGGACAGAAGGGATCGGGGAGCTGTTTTTT. Protein product: CASRTEGIGELFF.

This clone was seen only once. V usage is TRBV6-6 and J usage is TRBJ1-6, with 9 bases aligning to TRBD1. V was pared by 4 bases and J by 9 bases, with 7 bases of the junction left unmatched. CDR1 MNHNY and CDR2 SVGAGI come from the germline V gene (reference sequence). The CDR3 contains 15 residues. The CDR3 reads CASSLLTGGSSPLHF. The CDR3 nucleotides read TGTGCCAGCAGTTTACTGACAGGGGGGAGTTCACCCCTCCACTTT.